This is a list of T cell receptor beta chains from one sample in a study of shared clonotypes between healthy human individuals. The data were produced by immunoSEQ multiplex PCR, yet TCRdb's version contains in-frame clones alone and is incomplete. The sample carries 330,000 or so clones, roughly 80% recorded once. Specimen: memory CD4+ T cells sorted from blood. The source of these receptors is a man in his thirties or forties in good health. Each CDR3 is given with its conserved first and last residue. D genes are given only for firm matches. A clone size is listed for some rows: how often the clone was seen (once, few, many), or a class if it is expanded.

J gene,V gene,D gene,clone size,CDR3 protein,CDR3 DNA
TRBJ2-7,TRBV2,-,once,CASRLLYEQYF,TGTGCCAGCAGACTCCTCTACGAGCAGTACTTC
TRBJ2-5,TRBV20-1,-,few,CSARTGETQYF,TGCAGTGCTAGGACCGGAGAGACCCAGTACTTC
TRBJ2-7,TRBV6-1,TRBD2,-,CASSPLAGVNEQYF,TGTGCCAGCAGCCCACTAGCGGGAGTCAACGAGCAGTACTTC
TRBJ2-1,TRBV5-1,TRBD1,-,CASSRDRGSINEQFF,TGCGCCAGCAGCCGGGACAGGGGATCGATAAATGAGCAGTTCTTC
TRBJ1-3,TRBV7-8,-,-,CASSLLLRTGNTIYF,TGTGCCAGCAGCTTACTGCTAAGGACAGGAAACACCATATATTTT
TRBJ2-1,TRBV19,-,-,CASSSQDYNEQFF,TGTGCCAGTAGTTCTCAAGACTACAATGAGCAGTTCTTC
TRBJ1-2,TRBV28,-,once,CASTFQGYGYTF,TGTGCCAGCACTTTTCAAGGGTATGGCTACACCTTC
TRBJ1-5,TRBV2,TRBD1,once,CASKGAGQPQHF,TGTGCCAGCAAGGGGGCGGGTCAGCCCCAGCATTTT
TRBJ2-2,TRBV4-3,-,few,CASSQVAWVADLGELFF,TGCGCCAGCAGCCAAGTGGCGTGGGTAGCGGACTTAGGGGAGCTGTTTTTT
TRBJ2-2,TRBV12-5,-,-,CASGLSGNRELFF,TGTGCTAGTGGTTTGTCGGGGAATCGGGAGCTGTTTTTT
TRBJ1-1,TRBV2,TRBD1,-,CASSKDREATEAFF,TGTGCCAGCAGTAAGGACAGGGAGGCCACTGAAGCTTTCTTT
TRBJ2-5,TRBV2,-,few,CASSQETQYF,TGTGCCAGCAGCCAAGAGACCCAGTACTTC
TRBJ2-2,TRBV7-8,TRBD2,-,CASSLGGTTGELFF,TGTGCCAGCAGCCTGGGGGGGACCACCGGGGAGCTGTTTTTT
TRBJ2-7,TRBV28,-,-,CASNPLAHSYEQYF,TGTGCCAGCAACCCGCTAGCCCACTCCTACGAGCAGTACTTC
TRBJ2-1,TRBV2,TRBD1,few,CASSSRDRVGNEQFF,TGTGCCAGCAGCAGCCGGGACAGGGTGGGGAATGAGCAGTTCTTC
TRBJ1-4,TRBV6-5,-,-,CASSYTRNSNEKLFF,TGTGCCAGCAGTTACACCAGGAACTCTAATGAAAAACTGTTTTTT
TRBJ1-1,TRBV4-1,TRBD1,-,CASSKGQGMNTEAFF,TGCGCCAGCAGCAAGGGACAGGGTATGAACACTGAAGCTTTCTTT
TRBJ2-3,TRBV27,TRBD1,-,CASRPARQGNADTQYF,TGTGCCAGCAGGCCAGCACGACAGGGTAACGCAGATACGCAGTATTTT
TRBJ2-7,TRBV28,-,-,CASSLRLGLGEQYF,TGTGCCAGCAGTTTAAGACTAGGGCTCGGCGAGCAGTACTTC
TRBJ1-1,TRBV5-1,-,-,CASSYPGVGNTEAFF,TGCGCCAGCAGCTACCCAGGGGTGGGGAACACTGAAGCTTTCTTT
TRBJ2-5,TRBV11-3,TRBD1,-,CASSVGQGRETQYF,TGTGCCAGCAGCGTAGGACAGGGGAGGGAGACCCAGTACTTC